This passage covers 31 T cell receptor beta chains from one sample sequenced in a study of blood T cell repertoires in COVID-19. The assay was immunoSEQ multiplex PCR, and TCRdb's table has in-frame clones only and misses some. The sample carries 20,000 to 30,000 clones, roughly 85% recorded once. Sequencing was carried out using peripheral blood. These receptors all stem from a man aged 65 to 79 in a cohort sampled during active COVID-19.

The V call is TRBV27, the J call TRBJ1-3; TRBD1 aligns across 7 bases. The germline V gene has CDR1 MNHEY and CDR2 SMNVEV (reference sequence). CDR3 size: 14 residues. V lost 5 bases and J lost 3; bases outside the gene matches: 4. This chain's CDR3 is CASSNRGSGNTIYF. In DNA, the CDR3 is TGTGCCAGCAGTAACAGGGGTAGTGGAAACACCATATATTTT.

The rearrangement uses TRBV6-2 or TRBV6-3 and TRBJ2-7, with D maybe TRBD2 (6 bases). Trimming removed 1 base at V and 2 bases at J, with 24 bases between. Germline CDR1 and CDR2: MNHEY and SVGEGT. The CDR3 runs to 19 residues. The CDR3 reads CASSYFIGAALASTYEQYF. The CDR3 coding sequence is TGTGCCAGCAGTTACTTTATCGGCGCAGCGCTAGCGTCGACCTACGAGCAGTACTTC.

This chain uses TRBV19 with TRBJ2-1; 11 bases are shared with TRBD2. CDR3 length: 15 amino acids. V dropped 7 bases and J dropped 6; count of bases not matched to a gene: 8. Per the germline V gene, CDR1 is LNHDA and CDR2 is SQIVND (reference sequence). CDR3 in DNA: TGTGCCAGTACCAGGATAGCGGGGGGGTCCAATGAGCAGTTCTTC. Its protein is CASTRIAGGSNEQFF.

This chain joins TRBV9 and TRBJ2-1; no firm D call. The CDR3 spans 16 residues. Germline loops: CDR1 SGDLS, CDR2 YYNGEE. V lost 4 bases to trimming and J lost 0 bases, with 14 bases between them. The CDR3, as DNA: TGTGCCAGCAGCCCCCAGTTGCGGAGCTCCTACAATGAGCAGTTCTTC. Translating it yields CASSPQLRSSYNEQFF.

The chain joins TRBV11-3 to TRBJ2-1, with unresolved D. V was cut by 6 bases and J by 6 bases, with 9 bases left in between. CDR3 size: 12 residues. CDR1 and CDR2 (germline): SGHNT, YENEEA. Here the CDR3 reads CASSFLSNEQFF. The CDR3 region has the DNA TGTGCCAGCAGTTTTCTATCCAATGAGCAGTTCTTC.

This chain uses TRBV5-1 with TRBJ2-3; 7 bases are shared with TRBD2. The ends lost 4 bases at V and 2 bases at J; junction bases unmatched: 4. Germline CDR1 reads SGHRS; CDR2 reads YFSETQ. The CDR3 totals 14 residues. The CDR3, as DNA: TGCGCCAGCAGCCAAGAGCGGGACACAGATACGCAGTATTTT. It specifies CASSQERDTDTQYF.

The rearrangement uses TRBV14 and TRBJ2-3; 9 bases match TRBD2. From germline, CDR1 is SGHDN and CDR2 FVKESK. V gave up 0 bases and J gave up 1 base; unmatched junction bases: 8. The CDR3 totals 18 residues. The DNA of the CDR3 is TGTGCCAGCAGCCAAGATAAGACTAGCGGACACGGCACAGATACGCAGTATTTT. Amino acids: CASSQDKTSGHGTDTQYF.

The gene calls are TRBV29-1 and TRBJ2-5; TRBD2 is a possible D gene (6 bases). CDR1 and CDR2 (germline): SQVTM, ANQGSEA. Between the trimmed V and J ends, which lost 4 bases and 5 bases, there was a span of 11 bases. The CDR3 consists of 12 residues. The CDR3 region is CSVVGGAETQYF. For the CDR3, the DNA is TGCAGCGTTGTGGGGGGAGCGGAGACCCAGTACTTC.

The V and J genes are TRBV7-3 and TRBJ2-1, with TRBD2 identical over 13 bases. The J segment lost 6 bases and the V segment lost 5 bases, leaving 4 bases of the junction unmatched. This CDR3 region has 15 residues. Germline V CDR1 and CDR2: SGHTA, FQGTGA. The CDR3 here is CASSPGLAGANEQFF. The CDR3 DNA follows: TGTGCCAGCAGCCCCGGACTAGCGGGAGCCAATGAGCAGTTCTTC.

This chain links TRBV6-2 or TRBV6-3 with TRBJ2-7, with D perhaps matching TRBD2 (6 bases). CDR3 size: 15 residues. V was shortened by 4 bases and J by 3 bases, with 16 bases between the two germline ends. Germline CDR1 is MNHEY and CDR2 is SVGEGT. The CDR3, as DNA: TGTGCCAGCAGTTCTCCCGTAGCCGGGGGCTACGAGCAGTACTTC. Translation: CASSSPVAGGYEQYF.

This chain joins TRBV6-4 and TRBJ2-7, with TRBD2 matching 15 bases. The CDR3 is made up of 20 amino acids. The germline CDR1 and CDR2 sequences are MRHNA and SNTAGT. With V trimmed by 6 bases and J by 2 bases, 17 bases remained unmatched. The CDR3 DNA is TGTGCCAGCAGGGCCGGAGGGGGTCTGGGACTAGCGGGAGGCCCCTACGAGCAGTACTTC. Translation gives CASRAGGGLGLAGGPYEQYF.

This chain uses TRBV5-6 with TRBJ1-2, with TRBD1 identical over 7 bases. This CDR3 has 14 amino acids. V lost 0 bases to trimming and J lost 6 bases; unmatched junction nucleotides: 5. Germline lookup yields CDR1 SGHDT and CDR2 YYEEEE. The CDR3 reads CASSLGQGENGYTF. CDR3 nucleotide sequence: TGTGCCAGCAGCTTGGGGCAGGGGGAAAATGGCTACACCTTC.

The V gene is TRBV7-9, the J gene TRBJ2-7, with D tentatively TRBD1 (6 bases). The CDR3 sequence is 14 residues long. Germline CDR1 SEHNR, CDR2 FQNEAQ (reference sequence). The germline V and J ends were trimmed by 5 bases and 1 base, with 12 bases remaining between them. CDR3 DNA sequence: TGTGCCAGCAGCCCCCGACAGGAGTCCTACGAGCAGTACTTC. As protein: CASSPRQESYEQYF.

This chain uses TRBV9 with TRBJ2-3, with 9 nucleotides matching TRBD2. The ends lost 0 bases at V and 6 bases at J; junction bases unmatched: 11. The CDR3 spans 17 residues. Germline V CDR1 and CDR2: SGDLS, YYNGEE. The CDR3: CASSVGGSGRIRDTQYF. For the CDR3, the DNA is TGTGCCAGCAGCGTAGGAGGTAGCGGGAGAATTAGGGATACGCAGTATTTT.

This chain uses TRBV18 with TRBJ1-1; TRBD1 matches 8 bases. This CDR3 has 13 residues. The junction had 5 bases not matched to a gene; V was cut back by 5 bases and J by 6 bases. Per the germline V gene, CDR1 is KGHSH and CDR2 is LQKENI. CDR3 in amino acids: CASSRAGGSEAFF. The CDR3 DNA sequence: TGTGCCAGCTCAAGGGCAGGGGGCTCTGAAGCTTTCTTT.

This chain joins TRBV24-1 and TRBJ1-3; no clear D. This CDR3 comprises 13 residues. CDR1 KGHDR and CDR2 SFDVKD come from the germline V gene. V dropped 1 base and J dropped 8 bases, with 8 bases sitting between them. CDR3 loop: CATSDLYSDTIYF. CDR3 nucleotide sequence: TGTGCCACCAGTGATTTATATTCGGACACCATATATTTT.

The V and J genes are TRBV19 and TRBJ1-2; TRBD1 is a possible D gene (6 bases). Germline V lookup: CDR1 LNHDA, CDR2 SQIVND (reference sequence). V dropped 6 bases and J dropped 7 bases, with 21 bases sitting between them. The CDR3 covers 15 residues. CDR3 amino acids: CASRFRDKFDRGYTF. The CDR3, as DNA: TGTGCCAGTAGGTTCCGGGACAAATTCGACCGTGGCTACACCTTC.

This clone was found once. The chain has TRBV11-2 and TRBJ1-4, with D possibly TRBD1 on 5 matching bases. Trimming took off 5 bases at V and 7 bases at J, with 17 bases between the two ends. Germline loops: CDR1 SGHAT, CDR2 FQNNGV. CDR3 size: 15 residues. CDR3 in DNA: TGTGCCAGCAGCCCCTCGGGGGTGGGGTTTGAAAAACTGTTTTTT. This codes for CASSPSGVGFEKLFF.

J is TRBJ2-7 and V is TRBV6-2 or TRBV6-3, with D maybe TRBD2 (6 bases). The CDR3 has 16 amino acids. Germline V gene lookup returns CDR1 MNHEY and CDR2 SVGEGT. Trimming took 0 bases from V and 2 from J, leaving 14 bases between them. In nucleotides, the CDR3 is TGTGCCAGCAGTTACTCACCGGGGGAAACCGCCTACGAGCAGTACTTC. Translated: CASSYSPGETAYEQYF.

J is TRBJ2-7 and V is TRBV18; D is possibly TRBD1 (5 bases). The germline CDR1 and CDR2 sequences are KGHSH and LQKENI. Trimming left V 1 base short and J 5 bases short, with 15 bases between. The length of the CDR3 is 15 residues. Here the CDR3 DNA reads TGTGCCAGCTCACCACGCCAGGGTTTTAACAACGAGCAGTACTTC. It specifies CASSPRQGFNNEQYF.

The J gene is TRBJ2-3, the V gene TRBV28; 8 positions match TRBD1. With V trimmed by 6 bases and J by 0 bases, 2 bases remained unmatched. The CDR3 totals 14 residues. The V gene's germline CDR1 is MDHEN and CDR2 SYDVKM. Written as DNA, the CDR3 is TGTGCCAGCAGCAGACAGGGGAGCACAGATACGCAGTATTTT. The encoded protein is CASSRQGSTDTQYF.

The chain carries TRBV7-9 and TRBJ1-1, with 8 bases identical to TRBD1. CDR1 is SEHNR, CDR2 FQNEAQ, per germline (reference sequence). This CDR3 comprises 12 residues. Unmatched junction bases numbered 6, after V lost 11 bases and J lost 4 bases. The CDR3 DNA reads as TGTGCCGGAGACAGGGGAACCACTGAAGCTTTCTTT. This sequence encodes CAGDRGTTEAFF.

This clone was counted between two and nine times. The chain couples TRBV7-2 to TRBJ1-5, with D tentatively TRBD1 (6 bases). CDR1 and CDR2 from the germline V gene are SGHTA and FQGNSA. Trimming took off 4 bases at V and 7 bases at J, with 11 bases between the two ends. The CDR3 totals 13 residues. The CDR3 coding sequence is TGTGCCAGCAGCTCGGTACAGGGACAGCCCCAGCATTTT. Residues: CASSSVQGQPQHF.

This chain uses TRBV18 with TRBJ1-2, with 9 bases lining up with TRBD1. The V segment lost 4 bases and the J segment 6 bases; nucleotides outside the gene matches: 12. This CDR3 is 16 amino acids long. Germline V CDR1 and CDR2: KGHSH, LQKENI. The CDR3 spells CASSRDREPQRNGYTF. CDR3 DNA sequence: TGTGCCAGCTCACGGGACAGGGAACCACAACGAAATGGCTACACCTTC.

The chain is built from TRBV5-4 and TRBJ2-3; 10 bases are shared with TRBD2. The CDR3 loop spans 16 amino acids. Germline CDR1 is SGHNT and CDR2 is YYREEE (reference sequence). Trimming cost V 1 base and J 3 bases; bases outside gene matches: 5. CDR3: CASSLSSGSLTDTQYF. The DNA of the CDR3 is TGTGCCAGCAGCTTGTCTAGCGGGAGTCTAACAGATACGCAGTATTTT.

V and J are TRBV7-9 and TRBJ1-2; no firm D call. The ends were cut back, 2 bases at V and 4 bases at J, with 14 bases in the middle. This CDR3 spans 15 amino acids. Germline V gene lookup returns CDR1 SEHNR and CDR2 FQNEAQ (reference sequence). CDR3 sequence: CASSLSGRPSYGYTF. The DNA for the CDR3 is TGTGCCAGCAGCTTAAGTGGCAGGCCGTCCTATGGCTACACCTTC.

The chain joins TRBV4-3 to TRBJ2-2; 7 nucleotides match TRBD2. CDR1 is LGHNA, CDR2 YSLEER, per germline. Losses at the gene ends were 8 bases for V and 2 bases for J; bases not matched to a gene: 11. The CDR3 length is 16 residues. In nucleotides, the CDR3 is TGCGCCAGCTCTCCTGGGGCTAGCGGAAACACCGGGGAGCTGTTTTTT. It specifies CASSPGASGNTGELFF.

This chain links TRBV27 with TRBJ2-3; TRBD2 aligns across 9 bases. Looked up from germline, CDR1 is MNHEY and CDR2 is SMNVEV (reference sequence). This CDR3 spans 18 amino acids. The V segment lost 3 bases and the J segment 6 bases; nucleotides outside the gene matches: 16. DNA of the CDR3: TGTGCCAGCAGTTTCTCCTCCGGGACTAGCCGTCAAAGGGATACGCAGTATTTT. Amino acids: CASSFSSGTSRQRDTQYF.

The chain couples TRBV5-4 to TRBJ2-2; D possibly corresponds to TRBD1 (6 bases). This CDR3 is 15 amino acids long. V shed 0 bases and J shed 5 bases, with 11 bases lying between them. Looked up from germline, CDR1 is SGHNT and CDR2 is YYREEE (reference sequence). DNA for the CDR3: TGTGCCAGCAGCTTGGGTAACAGGGCAACCGGGGAGCTGTTTTTT. Amino acids: CASSLGNRATGELFF.

The chain is built from TRBV2 and TRBJ2-3; weak D call: TRBD1 (7 bases). Germline V gene sequence: CDR1 SNHLY, CDR2 FYNNEI. This CDR3 has 15 residues. Deletions cut 5 bases from V and 3 bases from J, with 15 bases between. As DNA, the CDR3 is TGTGCCAGCAGTCGACAGGGAGGCACGACAGATACGCAGTATTTT. Translating it yields CASSRQGGTTDTQYF. Together with reference TRBV2 and TRBJ2-3, the CDR3 gives the full variable domain: EPEVTQTPSHQVTQMGQEVILRCVPISNHLYFYWYRQILGQKVEFLVSFYNNEISEKSEIFDDQFSVERPDGSNFTLKIRSTKLEDSAMYFCASSRQGGTTDTQYFGPGTRLTVL.

The rearrangement uses TRBV19 and TRBJ2-7, with D tentatively TRBD1 (5 bases). CDR1 and CDR2 from the germline V gene are LNHDA and SQIVND (reference sequence). The CDR3 has 16 residues. The ends were cut back, 2 bases at V and 0 bases at J, with 14 bases in the middle. The DNA for the CDR3 is TGTGCCAGTAGTATAAATAGGGGTCGTGACTCCTACGAGCAGTACTTC. Protein sequence: CASSINRGRDSYEQYF.